This T cell receptor (beta chain) was identified during a study of response to subunit inactivated influenza vaccine. The CDR3 is made up of 16 amino acids. CDR1 and CDR2 (germline): SGHRS, YFSETQ. Trimming removed 4 bases from V and 1 base from J, with 16 bases in between. TCRdb analysed the RT-PCR reads with MiXCR anew, one entry per CDR3 protein. The repertoire holds approximately 310,000 distinct CDR3 sequences, with around a fifth as singletons. The specimen comprised PBMCs from blood, sampled less than 22 months after vaccination. The chain couples TRBV5-1 to TRBJ2-3; no clear D. This clonotype originated in a man between 45 and 75 years old who received an inactivated influenza vaccine. CDR3: CASSTRARRGTDTQYF. DNA for the CDR3: TGCGCCAGCAGCACCCGGGCCAGAAGGGGCACAGATACGCAGTATTTT.